One and the same sample provided the 8 T cell receptor beta chains below, sequenced in a study of blood T cell repertoires in COVID-19. Profiling relied on immunoSEQ multiplex PCR, and the TCRdb table lists in-frame clones only, not all of them. The table records around 300,000 clones, more than 70% of them present only once. Sequences were obtained from peripheral blood. These receptors originate from a man between 25 and 39 years old with active or convalescent COVID-19.

This chain links TRBV4-2 with TRBJ1-1; unclear D gene. Germline CDR1 and CDR2: LGHNA and YNFKEQ. V was pared by 4 bases and J by 4 bases, with 13 bases between. The CDR3 covers 14 residues. The CDR3 loop reads CASSLHSPGTEAFF. Written as DNA, the CDR3 is TGTGCCAGCAGCCTTCATTCGCCGGGCACTGAAGCTTTCTTT.

V and J are TRBV7-8 and TRBJ1-5; the D is unclear. CDR1 is SGHVS and CDR2 is FQNEAQ in the germline V gene. Deletions cut 0 bases from V and 0 bases from J, with 9 bases between. This CDR3 region has 16 residues. As DNA, the CDR3 is TGTGCCAGCAGCTTAGCGGCGGCGTATAGCAATCAGCCCCAGCATTTT. As protein: CASSLAAAYSNQPQHF.

The gene calls are TRBV6-1 and TRBJ2-7, with TRBD1 identical over 10 bases. CDR1 is MNHNS, CDR2 SASEGT, per germline. The CDR3 contains 15 residues. V lost 0 bases to trimming and J lost 6 bases; unmatched junction nucleotides: 5. DNA for the CDR3: TGTGCCAGCAGTGAAGCTATGGGACAGGGGATCGAGCAGTACTTC. Its protein product is CASSEAMGQGIEQYF.

CDR3 sequence reads: CASSHRAGTGEDTEAFF. Here the CDR3 DNA reads TGCGCCAGCAGCCATCGAGCCGGGACAGGGGAGGACACTGAAGCTTTCTTT. This rearrangement joins TRBV4-1 to TRBJ1-1; 10 bases map to TRBD1. Germline V lookup: CDR1 MGHRA, CDR2 YSYEKL. The CDR3 totals 17 residues. The ends lost 3 bases at V and 3 bases at J; junction bases unmatched: 10.

V is TRBV4-3 and J is TRBJ2-3, with 11 bases that match TRBD2. This CDR3 is built from 18 residues. V dropped 4 bases and J dropped 0; count of bases not matched to a gene: 9. Germline V CDR1 and CDR2: LGHNA, YSLEER. CDR3 residues: CASSPHGWTSGSTDTQYF. DNA for the CDR3: TGCGCCAGCAGCCCCCACGGGTGGACTAGCGGGAGCACAGATACGCAGTATTTT.

This clone was seen just once. This sequence joins TRBV5-5 and TRBJ2-2; D remains ambiguous. The CDR3 runs 13 residues. Looked up from germline, CDR1 is SGHKS and CDR2 is YYEKEE (reference sequence). V gave up 0 bases and J gave up 7 bases, with 7 bases separating them. The CDR3 spells CASSLADNGELFF. In nucleotides, the CDR3 is TGTGCCAGCAGCTTGGCCGACAACGGGGAGCTGTTTTTT.

The V call is TRBV6-5, the J call TRBJ1-6; D is unresolved. The V end lost 5 bases, the J end lost 7 bases, and 15 bases lay between the germline ends. Germline V gene data show CDR1 as MNHEY and CDR2 as SVGAGI. The CDR3 is 15 residues long. The CDR3 region is CASSREAGANSPLHF. DNA for the CDR3: TGTGCCAGCAGTAGGGAAGCGGGAGCGAATTCACCCCTCCACTTT.

The V and J genes are TRBV18 and TRBJ1-3; 7 bases line up with TRBD1. This CDR3 spans 16 amino acids. Germline values: CDR1 KGHSH, CDR2 LQKENI. Losses at the gene ends were 3 bases for V and 0 bases for J; bases not matched to a gene: 5. CDR3 DNA sequence: TGTGCCAGCTCACCTGTGACAGGGAGCTCTGGAAACACCATATATTTT. Residues: CASSPVTGSSGNTIYF.